Listed below are T cell receptor beta chains from one sample, sequenced in a study of spatial heterogeneity in lung cancer. MiXCR, applied by TCRdb to the 5' RACE reads, yields one record per CDR3 protein. The sample consists of 40,000 to 50,000 distinct CDR3 sequences, about 13% of them appearing once. The material sequenced was PBMCs, taken at surgery. The receptors were sampled from a male donor with early-stage non-small cell lung cancer. Both conserved end residues are part of each CDR3. D genes are given only for firm matches. The size entry is marked missing in some rows and otherwise reads once, few, many or a size class.

v_gene: TRBV7-9; j_gene: TRBJ2-7; d_gene: TRBD2; abundance: few; CDR3nt: TGTGCCAGCAGCTTTCTTAGCGGGATTATTTACGAGCAGTACTTC; CDR3aa: CASSFLSGIIYEQYF
v_gene: TRBV20-1; j_gene: TRBJ2-2; d_gene: NA; abundance: NA; CDR3nt: TGCAGTGCTAGAGATAGGGGAAACACCGGGGAGCTGTTTTTT; CDR3aa: CSARDRGNTGELFF
v_gene: TRBV20-1; j_gene: TRBJ2-2; d_gene: NA; abundance: few; CDR3nt: TGCAGTGCCCCCGGCAGGCGGGTCGGCGGGGAGCTGTTTTTT; CDR3aa: CSAPGRRVGGELFF
v_gene: TRBV10-3; j_gene: TRBJ1-1; d_gene: TRBD1; abundance: many; CDR3nt: TGTGCCACCAGCCAGGGGGGGACTGAAGCTTTCTTT; CDR3aa: CATSQGGTEAFF
v_gene: TRBV6-5; j_gene: TRBJ1-1; d_gene: NA; abundance: NA; CDR3nt: TGTGCCAGCAGCCCGGGGCCTATGAACACTGAAGCTTTCTTT; CDR3aa: CASSPGPMNTEAFF
v_gene: TRBV11-1; j_gene: TRBJ2-7; d_gene: NA; abundance: many; CDR3nt: TGTGCCAGCAGTTCCCCGGGGTACGAGCAGTACTTC; CDR3aa: CASSSPGYEQYF
v_gene: TRBV28; j_gene: TRBJ2-7; d_gene: TRBD2; abundance: NA; CDR3nt: TGTGCCAGCAGTTTGACTAGCGGGAGGCGGGAGCAGTACTTC; CDR3aa: CASSLTSGRREQYF
v_gene: TRBV7-1; j_gene: TRBJ2-4; d_gene: TRBD2; abundance: once; CDR3nt: TGTGCCAGCAAACCGGAGCGGGGGGACGGGGGCAAAAACATTCAGTACTTC; CDR3aa: CASKPERGDGGKNIQYF
v_gene: TRBV7-8; j_gene: TRBJ1-1; d_gene: TRBD1; abundance: NA; CDR3nt: TGTGCCAGCAGCCGGGACAGAGTGAACACTGAAGCTTTCTTT; CDR3aa: CASSRDRVNTEAFF
v_gene: TRBV6-2/TRBV6-3; j_gene: TRBJ1-1; d_gene: TRBD1; abundance: few; CDR3nt: TGTGCCAGCAGTTACTACTTAACACCGGGACAGAATTTGAACACTGAAGCTTTCTTT; CDR3aa: CASSYYLTPGQNLNTEAFF
v_gene: TRBV18; j_gene: TRBJ2-5; d_gene: NA; abundance: NA; CDR3nt: TGTGCCAGCTCAGATCAAGAGACCCAGTACTTC; CDR3aa: CASSDQETQYF
v_gene: TRBV21-1; j_gene: TRBJ2-1; d_gene: NA; abundance: many; CDR3nt: TGTGCCAGCAGCCCCGGGACTAGTTTATATGAGCAGTTCTTC; CDR3aa: CASSPGTSLYEQFF
v_gene: TRBV20-1; j_gene: TRBJ1-4; d_gene: NA; abundance: NA; CDR3nt: TGCAGTGCTAGACCGACGGGTGAAAAACTGTTTTTT; CDR3aa: CSARPTGEKLFF
v_gene: TRBV28; j_gene: TRBJ1-6; d_gene: NA; abundance: NA; CDR3nt: TGTGCCAGCAGAACAGGGCGGGCACCCCTCCACTTT; CDR3aa: CASRTGRAPLHF
v_gene: TRBV4-3; j_gene: TRBJ2-7; d_gene: NA; abundance: few; CDR3nt: TGCGCCAGCAGCCAAGCGGCAGGCGAACACTACGAGCAGTACTTC; CDR3aa: CASSQAAGEHYEQYF
v_gene: TRBV20-1; j_gene: TRBJ1-5; d_gene: NA; abundance: NA; CDR3nt: TGCAGTGCTGGACTGGATAATCAGCCCCAGCATTTT; CDR3aa: CSAGLDNQPQHF
v_gene: TRBV20-1; j_gene: TRBJ2-1; d_gene: NA; abundance: few; CDR3nt: TGCAGTGCTAGAGGACTAGACTGGGGGAATGAGCAGTTCTTC; CDR3aa: CSARGLDWGNEQFF
v_gene: TRBV5-1; j_gene: TRBJ2-5; d_gene: NA; abundance: few; CDR3nt: TGCGCCAGCAGCCTTACTCTAGCGAACCAAGAGACCCAGTACTTC; CDR3aa: CASSLTLANQETQYF
v_gene: TRBV11-2; j_gene: TRBJ2-7; d_gene: NA; abundance: few; CDR3nt: TGTGCCAGCAGCCCGATAAGGACAGTTAGCTCCTACGAGCAGTACTTC; CDR3aa: CASSPIRTVSSYEQYF
v_gene: TRBV3-1; j_gene: TRBJ2-3; d_gene: NA; abundance: many; CDR3nt: TGTGCCAGCAGCCAAGGAAGAAACACAGATACGCAGTATTTT; CDR3aa: CASSQGRNTDTQYF
v_gene: TRBV14; j_gene: TRBJ2-1; d_gene: NA; abundance: NA; CDR3nt: TGTGCCAGCAGCCGGACCATCACATCTGGCGAGCAGTTCTTC; CDR3aa: CASSRTITSGEQFF
v_gene: TRBV7-9; j_gene: TRBJ2-1; d_gene: NA; abundance: NA; CDR3nt: TGTGCCAGCAGCTTAGTGGTTAGCGCGTCCTACAATGAGCAGTTCTTC; CDR3aa: CASSLVVSASYNEQFF
v_gene: TRBV6-5; j_gene: TRBJ2-4; d_gene: NA; abundance: NA; CDR3nt: TGTGCCAGCAGTTACTCGCCCGCTAAAAACATTCAGTACTTC; CDR3aa: CASSYSPAKNIQYF
v_gene: TRBV27; j_gene: TRBJ2-3; d_gene: NA; abundance: many; CDR3nt: TGTACCCGACAGGGCACAGATACGCAGTATTTT; CDR3aa: CTRQGTDTQYF
v_gene: TRBV6-1; j_gene: TRBJ1-4; d_gene: TRBD1; abundance: NA; CDR3nt: TGTGCCAGCAGCTTCGGACAGGGTCGTAATGAAAAACTGTTTTTT; CDR3aa: CASSFGQGRNEKLFF
v_gene: TRBV5-1; j_gene: TRBJ1-1; d_gene: NA; abundance: NA; CDR3nt: TGCGCCAGCGCGCCAACGTCAAGGGGACCTGAAGCTTTCTTT; CDR3aa: CASAPTSRGPEAFF
v_gene: TRBV19; j_gene: TRBJ1-2; d_gene: NA; abundance: few; CDR3nt: TGTGCCAGTAGTCCGACACCTAACTATGGCTACACCTTC; CDR3aa: CASSPTPNYGYTF